A single sample gave rise to the 10 T cell receptor beta chains below, sequenced in a study of blood T cells in healthy people across ages. Through a sample-barcoded 5' primer and a J-beta primer mix, a second PCR was run for roughly 6 to 12 cycles. In TCRdb, the 5' RACE reads were re-called with MiXCR into one record per CDR3 protein. The sample consists of 800,000 to 950,000 distinct CDR3 sequences, 35% to 40% of them appearing once. Sequenced: blood. Receptors originate from a man in his late teens or twenties in good health.

The V gene is TRBV27, the J gene TRBJ2-3; TRBD2 matches 8 bases. This CDR3 is built from 16 residues. The V segment lost 3 bases and the J segment 1 base; nucleotides outside the gene matches: 6. Germline assignment: CDR1 MNHEY and CDR2 SMNVEV (reference sequence). In DNA form, the CDR3 reads TGTGCCAGCAGTTTTGGTATCGGGGGGGGCACAGATACGCAGTATTTT. This sequence encodes CASSFGIGGGTDTQYF.

This clonotype showed up just a few times. V is TRBV20-1 and J is TRBJ1-1, with 8 bases matching TRBD1. Germline V gives CDR1 DFQATT, CDR2 SNEGSKA (reference sequence). This CDR3 comprises 13 residues. V lost 6 bases and J lost 1; bases outside the gene matches: 4. The CDR3 bases are TGCAGTGCCAGGACAGGGAGGAACACTGAAGCTTTCTTT. Its translation is CSARTGRNTEAFF.

This clonotype was recorded a few times. This chain links TRBV5-1 with TRBJ2-3, with 10 bases that match TRBD2. Trimming at V came to 3 bases and at J to 4 bases, leaving 20 bases not matched to a gene. Germline V gene data show CDR1 as SGHRS and CDR2 as YFSETQ. CDR3 length: 20 residues. The CDR3 sequence: CASSSTRRGGLSGGADTQYF. Written as DNA, the CDR3 is TGCGCCAGCAGCTCCACCCGAAGAGGGGGCTTGAGCGGGGGGGCAGATACGCAGTATTTT.

In this sample, this clonotype turned up a few times. The chain is built from TRBV9 and TRBJ2-1; TRBD2 matches at 9 bases. The CDR3 has 15 residues. The V segment lost 4 bases and the J segment 8 bases; nucleotides outside the gene matches: 10. Germline V gene sequence: CDR1 SGDLS, CDR2 YYNGEE. The CDR3 is CASSKVAGEGYEQFF. The CDR3 DNA follows: TGTGCCAGCAGCAAAGTAGCGGGGGAAGGATATGAGCAGTTCTTC.

The V and J genes are TRBV12-3 or TRBV12-4 and TRBJ1-5; 9 bases map to TRBD1. This CDR3 has 14 amino acids. V dropped 5 bases and J dropped 5; count of bases not matched to a gene: 4. CDR3 amino acids: CASSPGTGYQPQHF. CDR3 DNA sequence: TGTGCCAGCAGTCCCGGGACAGGGTATCAGCCCCAGCATTTT.

The chain uses TRBV20-1 and TRBJ2-5; TRBD2 is a possible D gene (7 bases). There are 15 residues in the CDR3. Germline V gene sequence: CDR1 DFQATT, CDR2 SNEGSKA (reference sequence). V dropped 3 bases and J dropped 3 bases, with 17 bases sitting between them. CDR3 sequence (DNA): TGCAGTGCTAGGGGGGGGCTAGCCCTTAAAGAGACCCAGTACTTC. As protein: CSARGGLALKETQYF.

The chain has TRBV20-1 and TRBJ2-7; 9 bases match TRBD2. The CDR3 has 16 amino acids. The germline V gene has CDR1 DFQATT and CDR2 SNEGSKA (reference sequence). With 0 bases clipped from V and 9 bases from J, the junction kept 15 bases outside the gene matches. DNA for the CDR3: TGCAGTGCTAGAGATTCGGCTAGCGGGGTCGCTGAGGGGCAGTACTTC. It is translated as CSARDSASGVAEGQYF.

The sample holds one count of this clonotype. The chain employs TRBV20-1 and TRBJ1-5; perhaps TRBD1 as D (6 bases). Per germline, CDR1 DFQATT and CDR2 SNEGSKA (reference sequence). This CDR3 spans 16 amino acids. The V end lost 3 bases, the J end lost 4 bases, and 19 bases lay between the germline ends. The CDR3 loop reads CSASPGRGISNQPQHF. In nucleotides, the CDR3 is TGCAGTGCTAGCCCTGGCAGGGGAATTAGTAATCAGCCCCAGCATTTT.

Turning to this clonotype: At one end the junction does not follow the germline gene, possibly because of a read error. J is TRBJ1-1 and V is TRBV4-1; no definite D call. The V gene's germline CDR1 is MGHRA and CDR2 YSYEKL. CDR3 size: 16 residues. Written as DNA, the CDR3 is TGCGCCGGCAGCCAAGATGCGGGATTGGTGAACACTGAAGCTTTCTTT. As protein: CAGSQDAGLVNTEAFF.

The V and J genes are TRBV6-1 and TRBJ1-2, with 7 bases fitting TRBD1. J was trimmed by 4 bases and V by 4 bases; bases with no gene match: 15. The CDR3 totals 17 residues. The germline V gene has CDR1 MNHNS and CDR2 SASEGT. CDR3 sequence reads: CASSVEGATPLLYGYTF. CDR3 bases: TGTGCCAGCAGTGTGGAGGGGGCGACCCCCCTCCTCTATGGCTACACCTTC.